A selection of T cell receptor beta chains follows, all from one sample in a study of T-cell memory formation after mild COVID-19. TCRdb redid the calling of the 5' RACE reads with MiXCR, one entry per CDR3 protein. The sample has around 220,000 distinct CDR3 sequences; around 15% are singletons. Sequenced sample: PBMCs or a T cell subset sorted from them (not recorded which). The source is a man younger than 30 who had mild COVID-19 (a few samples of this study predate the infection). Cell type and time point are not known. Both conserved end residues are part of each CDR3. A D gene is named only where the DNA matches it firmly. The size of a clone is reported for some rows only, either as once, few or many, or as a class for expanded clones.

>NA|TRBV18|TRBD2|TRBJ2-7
TGTGCCAGCTCACTCACTAGCGGGGGCCGGTACGAGCAGTACTTC
CASSLTSGGRYEQYF
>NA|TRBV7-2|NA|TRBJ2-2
TGTGCCAGCAGCTTAGCATACCAAGGCACCGGGGAGCTGTTTTTT
CASSLAYQGTGELFF
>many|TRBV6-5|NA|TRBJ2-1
TGTGCCAGCAGTTATGGTCTTTCTGGGGGGCCTCAGCAGTTCTTC
CASSYGLSGGPQQFF
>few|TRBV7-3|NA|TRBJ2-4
TGTGCCAGCACCCTAGATTCGGAGGTCGCTGGAGGGGGCATTCAGTACTTC
CASTLDSEVAGGGIQYF
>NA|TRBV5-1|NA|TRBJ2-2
TGCGCCAGCAGCTCTCAGGGGAACACCGGGGAGCTGTTTTTT
CASSSQGNTGELFF
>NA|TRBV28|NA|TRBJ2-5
TGTGCCAGCAATGCCCGGAGGGAGACCCAGTACTTC
CASNARRETQYF
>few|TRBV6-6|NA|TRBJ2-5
TGTGCCAGCAGTTACTCCAACACGACAGGGCGGGCGGGGGAGACCCAGTACTTC
CASSYSNTTGRAGETQYF
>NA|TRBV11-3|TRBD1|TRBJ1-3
TGTGCCAGCAGCCCGGGACAGGGACTCTCTGGAAACACCATATATTTT
CASSPGQGLSGNTIYF
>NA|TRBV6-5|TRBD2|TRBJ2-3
TGTGCCAGCATGGCGGGGGGGCCGGTAGAATCAGATACGCAGTATTTT
CASMAGGPVESDTQYF
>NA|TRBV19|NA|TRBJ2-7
TGTGCCAGTAGAGGGGGGAACGAGTACGAGCAGTACTTC
CASRGGNEYEQYF
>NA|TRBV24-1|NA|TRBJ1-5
TGTGCCAGAAAGCTTAGGGCCCAGTTTAGCAATCAGCCCCAGCATTTT
CARKLRAQFSNQPQHF
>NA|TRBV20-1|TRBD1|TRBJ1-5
TGCAGTGCCAAGAACAGGGGGCAGAGTCAGCCCCAGCATTTT
CSAKNRGQSQPQHF
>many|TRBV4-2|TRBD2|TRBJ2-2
TGTGCCAGCAGCCGAAAGACTAGCGGGGGGGCCTATGCCGGGGAGCTGTTTTTT
CASSRKTSGGAYAGELFF
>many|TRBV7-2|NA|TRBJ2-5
TGTGCCAGCAGCTTAGGTTGGGGAAGAGAGACCCAGTACTTC
CASSLGWGRETQYF
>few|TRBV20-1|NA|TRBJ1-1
TGCAGTGCTAGAGTGGGGGCGCTTAACACTGAAGCTTTCTTT
CSARVGALNTEAFF
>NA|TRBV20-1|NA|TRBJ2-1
TGCAGTGCTAGGGGGGCAGGGAATGAGCAGTTCTTC
CSARGAGNEQFF
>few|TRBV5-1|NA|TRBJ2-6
TGCGCCAGCAGCTTGGGGTTAGCAGCCGGGGCCAACGTCCTGACTTTC
CASSLGLAAGANVLTF
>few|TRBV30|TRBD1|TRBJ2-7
TGTGCCTGGAGTCGGCAGGGGGCCTACGAGCAGTACTTC
CAWSRQGAYEQYF
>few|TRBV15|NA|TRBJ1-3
TGTGCCACCAGCAGACTAGTGGCCGGAAACACCATATATTTT
CATSRLVAGNTIYF
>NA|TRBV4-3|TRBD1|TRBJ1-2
TGCGCCAGCAGCCGCCAGGATACAGGGGACTATGGCTACACCTTC
CASSRQDTGDYGYTF
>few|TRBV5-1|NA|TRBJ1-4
TGCGCCAGCAGCTTGGCCGAAAGGTCTAATGAAAAACTGTTTTTT
CASSLAERSNEKLFF
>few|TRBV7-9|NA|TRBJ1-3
TGTGCCAGCAGCTTAGGCATAGGTCCCCGGGCCGGAAACACCATATATTTT
CASSLGIGPRAGNTIYF
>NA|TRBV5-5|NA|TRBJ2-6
TGTGCCAGCAGCTTGCCGGGAAAGTGGTCTGGGGCCAACGTCCTGACTTTC
CASSLPGKWSGANVLTF
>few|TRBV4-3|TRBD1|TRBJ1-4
TGCGCCAGCAGCCCGCTGGGACAGGGGGCAAAAGATGAAAAACTGTTTTTT
CASSPLGQGAKDEKLFF
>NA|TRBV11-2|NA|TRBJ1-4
TGTGCCAGCAGCTTAGTTCTGTTTTTT
CASSLVLFF
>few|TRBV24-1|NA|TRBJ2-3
TGTGCCACCAGTGATATGGGGAGTCAGACAGATACGCAGTATTTT
CATSDMGSQTDTQYF
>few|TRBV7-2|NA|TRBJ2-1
TGTGCCAGCAGAAACCTAGCCCATGAGCAGTTCTTC
CASRNLAHEQFF
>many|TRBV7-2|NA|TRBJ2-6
TGTGCCAGCAGCTTAGACAGCTCTGGGGCCAACGTCCTGACTTTC
CASSLDSSGANVLTF
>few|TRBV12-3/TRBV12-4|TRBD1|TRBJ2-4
TGTGCCAGCAGTCCTCCCCGTCGGACAGGGGGAGCCAAAAACATTCAGTACTTC
CASSPPRRTGGAKNIQYF
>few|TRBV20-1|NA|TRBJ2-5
TGCAGTGCTAGAACCTTAACTAGTCAGGAGACCCAGTACTTC
CSARTLTSQETQYF
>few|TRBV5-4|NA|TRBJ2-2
TGTGCCAGCAGCCCCACAGAACTCAGGACCGGGGAGCTGTTTTTT
CASSPTELRTGELFF